This T cell receptor beta chain was recorded in a study of blood T cell repertoires in COVID-19. Study at large: Material from acute and convalescent COVID-19 was sourced from the United States, Italy and Spain. T cells, B-cell-depleted T cells, or PBMCs provided the cDNA or gDNA that served as material.

This CDR3 comprises 14 residues. The V gene end was trimmed by 3 bases and the J gene end by 4 bases; junction bases not matched to a gene: 6. Germline values: CDR1 SNHLY, CDR2 FYNNEI. Methods used by the authors: Amplification of reference gene primers was used by the study to estimate nucleated cell counts. Here immunoSEQ multiplex PCR was the method, and the copy in TCRdb shows in-frame clones only, minus some. V and J calls and clone size follow that table, whereas D and trimming were derived from the DNA. The sample carries about 100,000 clones, 75% to 90% recorded once. The gene calls are TRBV2 and TRBJ2-7, with 7 positions matching TRBD1. The sequencing sample was made of peripheral blood. This receptor was taken from a man in his fifties or sixties with acute or convalescent COVID-19. The CDR3, as DNA: TGTGCCAGCAGTGATTGGACAGGATCTTACGAGCAGTACTTC. Its translation is CASSDWTGSYEQYF.